The 27 T cell receptor beta chains presented below share a single source sample, sequenced in a study of T and B cells in COVID-19 patients. Each TRB amplification used about 250-550 ng of genomic DNA from blood. BIOMED2 TRB-A/B primer pools were used in multiplex TRB PCR. TCRdb recomputed calls from the multiplex PCR reads with MiXCR, one row per CDR3 protein. In the table there are about 5,300 distinct CDR3 sequences, 21% of which are singletons. The material sequenced was blood. These receptors were obtained from a human donor with active COVID-19.

The genes are TRBV12-5 and TRBJ1-1; D not certain. Germline V lookup: CDR1 LGHNT, CDR2 FRNRAP. V lost 2 bases and J lost 2, with 6 bases in between. The length of the CDR3 is 13 residues. CDR3 in amino acids: CASGLRENTEAFF. CDR3 DNA sequence: TGTGCTAGTGGTTTGCGGGAAAACACTGAAGCTTTCTTT.

This rearrangement joins TRBV7-9 to TRBJ2-1; tentative D call: TRBD1 (5 bases). V shed 5 bases and J shed 4 bases, with 18 bases lying between them. Per germline, CDR1 SEHNR and CDR2 FQNEAQ (reference sequence). This CDR3 contains 16 residues. CDR3 residues: CASSPAGHHLYNEQFF. The CDR3 DNA sequence: TGTGCCAGCAGCCCCGCCGGACACCACCTGTACAATGAGCAGTTCTTC.

Sample share makes this clonotype medium-sized. The V gene is TRBV18, the J gene TRBJ2-2; no clear D gene. This CDR3 region has 15 residues. V lost 2 bases, J lost 2 bases, and 9 bases lay in between. Germline assignment: CDR1 KGHSH and CDR2 LQKENI. This chain's CDR3 is CASSPGSGNTGELFF. The CDR3 DNA reads TGTGCCAGCTCACCAGGGTCTGGTAACACCGGGGAGCTGTTTTTT. The whole variable domain, filled in from reference TRBV18 and TRBJ2-2, reads NAGVMQNPRHLVRRRGQEARLRCSPMKGHSHVYWYRQLPEEGLKFMVYLQKENIIDESGMPKERFSAEFPKEGPSILRIQQVVRGDSAAYFCASSPGSGNTGELFFGEGSRLTVL.

This clonotype was seen more than once but under ten times. V and J are TRBV12-3 or TRBV12-4 and TRBJ1-2; D is unresolved. The V and J ends lost 6 bases and 8 bases respectively, with 16 bases between them. The CDR3 has 13 amino acids. The DNA of the CDR3 is TGTGCCAGCAGCCCATCCCTAGAGAGGGGCTACACCTTC. Translated, it gives CASSPSLERGYTF.

A remark on this clonotype: This may be a read error: a much more frequent sequence differs by one nucleotide. This CDR3 is missing its conserved last phenylalanine or tryptophan, likely due to a read error. The V gene is TRBV27, the J gene TRBJ1-2; D is ambiguous. Per the germline V gene, CDR1 is MNHEY and CDR2 is SMNVEV (reference sequence). The CDR3 covers 14 residues. Trimming cost V 6 bases and J 2 bases, with 13 bases left between them. The CDR3, as DNA: TGTGCCAGCAGGAAAGACACAGAAAACTATGGCTACACCTTA. Its translation: CASRKDTENYGYTL.

The table lists this clonotype with a few counts. The rearrangement joins TRBV20-1 to TRBJ2-7; D perhaps matches TRBD1 (5 bases). The V gene lost 2 bases and the J gene lost 2 bases, with 10 bases spanning the gap. The CDR3 contains 13 residues. From germline, CDR1 is DFQATT and CDR2 SNEGSKA (reference sequence). CDR3 region: CSARTDTPYEQYF. CDR3 nucleotide sequence: TGCAGTGCTAGAACGGACACCCCCTACGAGCAGTACTTC.

This clonotype is labeled as medium-sized. The chain couples TRBV6-1 to TRBJ1-5, with a tentative D call TRBD1 (5 bases). Trimming removed 8 bases at V and 1 base at J, with 15 bases between. The CDR3 consists of 15 residues. Germline CDR1 and CDR2: MNHNS and SASEGT. As DNA, the CDR3 is TGTGCCAGCCGGTCGGGGACCCAGAGCAATCAGCCCCAGCATTTT. It yields the protein CASRSGTQSNQPQHF.

By share, this clonotype ranks as medium-sized. The genes are TRBV27 and TRBJ2-2; D possibly uses TRBD1 or TRBD2 (6 bases each). Germline CDR1 MNHEY, CDR2 SMNVEV (reference sequence). Trimming removed 6 bases at V and 4 bases at J, with 12 bases between. The CDR3 spans 14 residues. The CDR3 spells CASRSGAVTGELFF. The CDR3 DNA reads TGTGCCAGCAGGTCGGGGGCCGTCACCGGGGAGCTGTTTTTT.

As concerns this clonotype: The junction and the germline gene differ at one end; a read error may be behind it. The rearrangement links TRBV5-4 to TRBJ2-1; D is undetermined. CDR1 and CDR2 (germline): SGHNT, YYREEE (reference sequence). The CDR3 is 13 amino acids. The CDR3 sequence: CASSQPGYNEQFF. As DNA, the CDR3 is TGCGCCAGCAGCCAACCCGGCTACAATGAGCAGTTCTTC.

This clonotype showed up just a few times. CDR3 DNA: TGCGCCAGCAGCTTGGAACAGGGGGCGGCCTACGAGCAGTACTTC. Translating gives CASSLEQGAAYEQYF. The V gene is TRBV5-1, the J gene TRBJ2-7; 9 bases line up with TRBD1. Germline-derived CDR1 and CDR2 are SGHRS and YFSETQ. The CDR3 is made up of 15 amino acids. Losses at the gene ends were 0 bases for V and 2 bases for J; bases not matched to a gene: 3. Combining the CDR3 with reference TRBV5-1 and TRBJ2-7 gives the whole variable domain KAGVTQTPRYLIKTRGQQVTLSCSPISGHRSVSWYQQTPGQGLQFLFEYFSETQRNKGNFPGRFSGRQFSNSRSEMNVSTLELGDSALYLCASSLEQGAAYEQYFGPGTRLTVT.

This rearrangement joins TRBV7-2 to TRBJ1-5; D remains unclear. The CDR3 covers 14 residues. The V and J ends lost 5 bases and 2 bases respectively, with 10 bases between them. Germline V gene data show CDR1 as SGHTA and CDR2 as FQGNSA. The DNA for the CDR3 is TGTGCCAGCAGCCCCACCAGCGGCAATCAGCCCCAGCATTTT. Translated, it gives CASSPTSGNQPQHF.

The V call is TRBV20-1, the J call TRBJ1-2; 7 nucleotides line up with TRBD1. The germline V gene has CDR1 DFQATT and CDR2 SNEGSKA (reference sequence). The junction had 12 bases not matched to a gene; V was cut back by 6 bases and J by 5 bases. The CDR3 runs to 14 residues. Here the CDR3 reads CSAERQGIKYGYTF. The CDR3 DNA is TGCAGTGCCGAGAGACAGGGAATAAAGTATGGCTACACCTTC.

This clonotype was observed a handful of times. The CDR3 sequence is CASSPPQGRITDTQYF. The CDR3 bases are TGTGCCAGCAGCCCCCCACAGGGAAGAATAACAGATACGCAGTATTTT. V gene TRBV7-2 combines with J gene TRBJ2-3; possibly TRBD1 for D (6 bases). Trimming took off 5 bases at V and 3 bases at J, with 18 bases between the two ends. CDR3 length: 16 amino acids. Germline V gene lookup returns CDR1 SGHTA and CDR2 FQGNSA.

Judged by abundance, this clonotype is large. The V call is TRBV19, the J call TRBJ2-3, with D hard to call. This CDR3 contains 11 residues. The germline V and J ends were trimmed by 5 bases and 8 bases, with 8 bases remaining between them. Germline values: CDR1 LNHDA, CDR2 SQIVND (reference sequence). The CDR3: CASSSPITQYF. CDR3 sequence (DNA): TGTGCCAGTAGTTCGCCCATTACGCAGTATTTT.

Within the sample, this clonotype is medium-sized (0.01 to 0.1%). The chain uses TRBV6-6 and TRBJ2-1, with TRBD1 identical over 8 bases. V shed 4 bases and J 7 bases; nucleotides not matched to a gene: 3. From germline, CDR1 is MNHNY and CDR2 SVGAGI (reference sequence). The CDR3 loop spans 13 amino acids. The CDR3 loop is CASSFDRGNEQFF. The CDR3 bases are TGTGCCAGCAGTTTCGACAGGGGAAATGAGCAGTTCTTC.

The rearrangement uses TRBV4-2 and TRBJ2-7, with D possibly being TRBD1 (5 bases). The CDR3 runs 15 residues. CDR1 and CDR2 (germline): LGHNA, YNFKEQ. The ends were cut back, 0 bases at V and 1 base at J, with 10 bases in the middle. The CDR3 nucleotides are TGTGCCAGCAGCCAAGAGCGACAGAGGTCCTACGAGCAGTACTTC. It specifies CASSQERQRSYEQYF.

This chain links TRBV14 with TRBJ2-7, with D perhaps matching TRBD1 or TRBD2 (5 bases each). Trimming took 4 bases from V and 0 from J, leaving 7 bases between them. CDR1 is SGHDN, CDR2 FVKESK, per germline. CDR3 length: 13 residues. The chain's CDR3 is CASSRGISYEQYF. The CDR3 nucleotides read TGTGCCAGCAGCCGGGGGATCTCCTACGAGCAGTACTTC.

This clonotype is medium-sized. The J gene is TRBJ2-1, the V gene TRBV11-1; tentatively, D is TRBD2 (6 bases). Germline CDR1 and CDR2: SGHAT and FQDESV (reference sequence). CDR3 length equals 15 residues. V lost 1 base and J lost 4, with 11 bases in between. CDR3 residues: CASSLGLELYNEQFF. The CDR3 nucleotides are TGTGCCAGCAGCTTAGGACTAGAACTTTACAATGAGCAGTTCTTC.

This clonotype has just a few counts. The V and J genes are TRBV20-1 and TRBJ1-1; TRBD1 agrees at 10 bases. Germline loops: CDR1 DFQATT, CDR2 SNEGSKA (reference sequence). There are 17 residues in the CDR3. With 5 bases clipped from V and 4 bases from J, the junction kept 16 bases outside the gene matches. CDR3 bases: TGCAGTGCTCCAGACAGGGGGCTTACTTTTGGTGGCACTGAAGCTTTCTTT. Its protein product is CSAPDRGLTFGGTEAFF.

Note on this clonotype: A read error may account for a junction end that differs from germline. V is TRBV29-1 and J is TRBJ2-7; D is possibly TRBD1 (5 bases). This CDR3 is 12 amino acids long. The germline V gene has CDR1 SQVTM and CDR2 ANQGSEA. In DNA, the CDR3 is TGCAGCGGTGAAGGGGCAGCGTACGAGCAGTACTTC. This gives the protein CSGEGAAYEQYF.

This clonotype is medium-sized by share. The genes are TRBV11-1 and TRBJ2-7; D gene unclear. CDR1 is SGHAT, CDR2 FQDESV, per germline (reference sequence). Trimming removed 5 bases from V and 2 bases from J, with 10 bases in between. The CDR3 has 13 amino acids. CDR3 nucleotides: TGTGCCAGCAGCCCCCCCGAGACCTACGAGCAGTACTTC. Translating gives CASSPPETYEQYF.

This clonotype is categorized as large. The gene calls are TRBV29-1 and TRBJ2-3; TRBD2 agrees at 8 bases. J was trimmed by 5 bases and V by 8 bases; bases with no gene match: 6. Germline loops: CDR1 SQVTM, CDR2 ANQGSEA. This CDR3 has 12 residues. The CDR3 here is CSQAGVGDTQYF. DNA of the CDR3: TGCAGCCAAGCGGGGGTGGGAGATACGCAGTATTTT.

Only a few counts were recorded for this clonotype. This chain uses TRBV5-1 with TRBJ2-5; TRBD1 matches 7 bases. This CDR3 spans 15 amino acids. The ends lost 0 bases at V and 0 bases at J; junction bases unmatched: 2. CDR1 is SGHRS, CDR2 YFSETQ, per germline. CDR3 sequence (DNA): TGCGCCAGCAGCTTGGGGGGACAGCACCAAGAGACCCAGTACTTC. Translating gives CASSLGGQHQETQYF.

In its sample, this clonotype was seen a few times. The V gene is TRBV12-3 or TRBV12-4, the J gene TRBJ1-1; D gene uncertain. V shed 1 base and J shed 4 bases, with 10 bases lying between them. This CDR3 has 14 residues. CDR3 sequence reads: CASSLEVRVTEAFF. CDR3 coding DNA: TGTGCCAGCAGTTTAGAGGTAAGGGTCACTGAAGCTTTCTTT.

V gene TRBV7-9 combines with J gene TRBJ1-2; possible D gene TRBD1, 6 bases. The germline V gene has CDR1 SEHNR and CDR2 FQNEAQ (reference sequence). This CDR3 spans 12 amino acids. Trimming pared 3 bases from V and 8 bases from J, leaving 10 bases between. For the CDR3, the DNA is TGTGCCAGCAGCTTCACAGGGAAGGGCTACACCTTC. Protein product: CASSFTGKGYTF.

A single count supports this clonotype. This rearrangement joins TRBV6-2 or TRBV6-3 to TRBJ2-2; TRBD1 aligns across 9 bases. The CDR3 covers 15 residues. Germline V gene lookup returns CDR1 MNHEY and CDR2 SVGEGT. The V segment lost 3 bases and the J segment 7 bases; nucleotides outside the gene matches: 6. CDR3 DNA sequence: TGTGCCAGCAGTTATTCGGGACAGGGTAACGGGGAGCTGTTTTTT. Its translation: CASSYSGQGNGELFF.

This chain uses TRBV5-8 with TRBJ1-5; 8 nucleotides match TRBD1. Germline-derived CDR1 and CDR2 are SGHTS and YDEGEE. The CDR3 is 14 residues long. V shed 3 bases, J shed 3 bases, and the junction held 2 bases outside the gene matches. CDR3 protein: CASSSDRVNQPQHF. CDR3 coding DNA: TGTGCCAGCAGCTCGGACAGGGTCAATCAGCCCCAGCATTTT.